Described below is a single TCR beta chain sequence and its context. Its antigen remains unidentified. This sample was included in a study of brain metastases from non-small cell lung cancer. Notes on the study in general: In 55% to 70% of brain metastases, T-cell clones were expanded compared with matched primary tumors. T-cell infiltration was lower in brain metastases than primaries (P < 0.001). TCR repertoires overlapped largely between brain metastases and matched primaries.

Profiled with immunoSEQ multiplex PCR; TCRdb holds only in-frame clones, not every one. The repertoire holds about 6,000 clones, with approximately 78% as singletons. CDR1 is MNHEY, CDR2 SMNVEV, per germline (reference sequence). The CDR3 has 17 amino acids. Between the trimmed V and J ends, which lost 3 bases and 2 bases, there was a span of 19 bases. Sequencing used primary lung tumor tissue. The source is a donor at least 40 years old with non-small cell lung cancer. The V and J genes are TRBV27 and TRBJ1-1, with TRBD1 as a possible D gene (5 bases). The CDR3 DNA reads TGTGCCAGCAGTTTTCAAAATCGGGGCAGCAGAAACACTGAAGCTTTCTTT. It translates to CASSFQNRGSRNTEAFF.